This T cell receptor (beta chain) was found in a study of blood T cell repertoires in COVID-19. Using immunoSEQ multiplex PCR, the repertoire was profiled, and TCRdb retains in-frame clones only, with some absent. The table lists 170,000 or so clones, just under 90% of them singletons. Germline CDR1 reads MGHRA; CDR2 reads YSYEKL. The CDR3 extends over 15 amino acids. Between the trimmed V and J ends, which lost 4 bases and 3 bases, there was a span of 15 bases. The sequencing input was peripheral blood. The chain is built from TRBV4-1 and TRBJ1-2; no clear D gene. This clonotype was obtained from a woman in her seventies with COVID-19, enrolled during active disease. CDR3 sequence: CASSREALRDYGYTF. CDR3 coding DNA: TGCGCCAGCAGCCGAGAGGCTCTTCGGGACTATGGCTACACCTTC.